Listed here are 24 T cell receptor beta chains from one sample, sequenced in a study of response to subunit inactivated influenza vaccine. In TCRdb, the RT-PCR reads were re-called with MiXCR into one record per CDR3 protein. The sample includes roughly 700,000 distinct CDR3 sequences, about 15% of them seen just once. Sample: PBMCs from blood, taken approximately 15 days before vaccination. These receptors all come from a man aged 45-65 years who received an inactivated influenza vaccine.

This clonotype was found a few times. The V call is TRBV6-1, the J call TRBJ2-1; TRBD2 matches 8 bases. CDR1 is MNHNS, CDR2 SASEGT, per germline. The CDR3 is 14 residues long. J was trimmed by 3 bases and V by 10 bases; bases with no gene match: 8. The DNA of the CDR3 is TGTGCCACCCTAAGGAGCGGGGGCTACAATGAGCAGTTCTTC. Protein: CATLRSGGYNEQFF.

This clonotype has a count of ten or more. V and J are TRBV7-3 and TRBJ2-3; maybe TRBD1 (6 bases). From germline, CDR1 is SGHTA and CDR2 FQGTGA. This CDR3 is built from 15 residues. V shed 4 bases and J shed 4 bases, with 15 bases lying between them. The CDR3 protein is CASSSMGAGADTQYF. CDR3 nucleotides: TGTGCCAGCAGCTCCATGGGGGCAGGGGCAGATACGCAGTATTTT.

This clonotype has only a few counts. The chain recombines TRBV6-2 or TRBV6-3 with TRBJ2-5; no definite D call. Looked up from germline, CDR1 is MNHEY and CDR2 is SVGEGT. Trimming removed 5 bases at V and 5 bases at J, with 9 bases between. There are 12 residues in the CDR3. The CDR3 nucleotides read TGTGCCAGCAGTCCGGCGGATGAGACCCAGTACTTC. It specifies CASSPADETQYF.

This chain links TRBV7-2 with TRBJ2-5; no definite D call. The germline CDR1 and CDR2 sequences are SGHTA and FQGNSA. V was cut by 5 bases and J by 0 bases, with 13 bases left in between. The CDR3 has 15 residues. The CDR3 DNA sequence: TGTGCCAGCAGCCGCCAGCGCTTGTACCAAGAGACCCAGTACTTC. Encoded protein: CASSRQRLYQETQYF.

The chain is built from TRBV4-1 and TRBJ2-1; TRBD2 matches at 16 bases. Per the germline V gene, CDR1 is MGHRA and CDR2 is YSYEKL. The V and J ends lost 0 bases and 4 bases, in that order; junction bases with no gene match: 12. CDR3 length: 21 amino acids. The CDR3, as DNA: TGCGCCAGCAGCCAAGATGCCCCGGGACTAGCGGGGGGGAACCGTTACAATGAGCAGTTCTTC. Translated: CASSQDAPGLAGGNRYNEQFF.

The gene calls are TRBV20-1 and TRBJ2-1, with 11 bases fitting TRBD1. This CDR3 contains 15 residues. Trimming at V came to 1 base and at J to 4 bases, leaving 3 bases not matched to a gene. The V gene's germline CDR1 is DFQATT and CDR2 SNEGSKA (reference sequence). The CDR3 loop is CSARAGTGGYNEQFF. CDR3 DNA: TGCAGTGCTAGAGCCGGGACAGGGGGGTACAATGAGCAGTTCTTC.

This clonotype was found many times. The J gene is TRBJ2-1, the V gene TRBV12-3 or TRBV12-4; 10 bases are a match to TRBD1. V gave up 7 bases and J gave up 10 bases; unmatched junction bases: 13. The CDR3 totals 15 residues. The CDR3 is CASTQRTGGNTEQFF. In DNA, the CDR3 is TGTGCCAGCACCCAAAGGACAGGGGGGAATACAGAGCAGTTCTTC.

In its sample, this clonotype was seen a few times. J is TRBJ2-3 and V is TRBV4-2; TRBD2 matches at 15 bases. This CDR3 is 18 amino acids long. Trimming removed 4 bases from V and 5 bases from J; junction bases left unmatched: 10. Looked up from germline, CDR1 is LGHNA and CDR2 is YNFKEQ. CDR3 loop: CASSLGTSGRQVGDTQYF. CDR3 nucleotide sequence: TGTGCCAGCAGCCTCGGGACTAGCGGGAGGCAAGTAGGAGATACGCAGTATTTT.

This clonotype was seen a few times. This rearrangement joins TRBV4-3 to TRBJ2-5; TRBD2 is a possible D gene (5 bases). Germline values: CDR1 LGHNA, CDR2 YSLEER. Trimming stripped 0 bases from V and 2 bases from J, with 19 bases between. CDR3 size: 18 residues. The CDR3 is CASSQELILSRGQETQYF. The DNA for the CDR3 is TGCGCCAGCAGCCAAGAGCTGATACTCAGCCGAGGGCAAGAGACCCAGTACTTC.

The V and J genes are TRBV7-2 and TRBJ2-7; 8 nucleotides line up with TRBD2. The CDR3 runs to 16 residues. CDR1 SGHTA and CDR2 FQGNSA come from the germline V gene. With 0 bases clipped from V and 2 bases from J, the junction kept 6 bases outside the gene matches. The CDR3 reads CASSLAVGAGAYEQYF. Written as DNA, the CDR3 is TGTGCCAGCAGCTTAGCTGTCGGAGCGGGAGCCTACGAGCAGTACTTC.

The chain employs TRBV4-3 and TRBJ2-4; D is uncertain. Germline V CDR1 and CDR2: LGHNA, YSLEER. CDR3 size: 17 residues. The V gene lost 0 bases and the J gene lost 0 bases, with 12 bases spanning the gap. CDR3 in DNA: TGCGCCAGCAGCCAAGATTGGATCACTGGAGCCAAAAACATTCAGTACTTC. This encodes CASSQDWITGAKNIQYF.

This clonotype was observed a handful of times. The genes are TRBV28 and TRBJ2-1; a weak D match, TRBD2 (5 bases). Germline V CDR1 and CDR2: MDHEN, SYDVKM. V dropped 7 bases and J dropped 5 bases, with 18 bases sitting between them. This CDR3 has 15 residues. The CDR3 DNA is TGTGCCAGCATTATGGGAGCGGCATACAACAATGAGCAGTTCTTC. This gives the protein CASIMGAAYNNEQFF.

V and J are TRBV20-1 and TRBJ2-3; either TRBD1 or TRBD2 may fit D (5 bases each). The V and J ends lost 5 bases and 2 bases respectively, with 11 bases between them. The CDR3 contains 13 residues. CDR1 and CDR2 from the germline V gene are DFQATT and SNEGSKA (reference sequence). The CDR3 DNA reads as TGCAGTGCTCCCGCAGGGACCACAGATACGCAGTATTTT. As protein: CSAPAGTTDTQYF.

The sample holds a few counts of this clonotype. V is TRBV12-3 or TRBV12-4 and J is TRBJ2-6, with 7 bases matching TRBD1. The junction had 8 bases not matched to a gene; V was cut back by 7 bases and J by 2 bases. The CDR3 has 16 amino acids. CDR3 nucleotide sequence: TGTGCCAGCAAAAGGGGGCTAGTCGCTGGGGCCAACGTCCTGACTTTC. This codes for CASKRGLVAGANVLTF.

CDR3: CATGRQDYNEQFF. The CDR3 bases are TGTGCCACTGGCCGGCAGGATTACAATGAGCAGTTCTTC. The chain links TRBV6-2 or TRBV6-3 to TRBJ2-1, with D hard to call. Germline V gene data show CDR1 as MNHEY and CDR2 as SVGEGT. The CDR3 totals 13 residues. V lost 10 bases and J 4 bases, leaving 14 bases between the germline ends.

The table lists this clonotype with a few counts. The chain is built from TRBV4-1 and TRBJ2-2, with D unclear. CDR1 is MGHRA, CDR2 YSYEKL, per germline. The CDR3 spans 16 residues. The ends were cut back, 2 bases at V and 4 bases at J, with 14 bases in the middle. CDR3 residues: CASSQQARFGTGELFF. The CDR3 coding sequence is TGCGCCAGCAGCCAACAAGCCAGGTTCGGCACCGGGGAGCTGTTTTTT.

This chain connects TRBV29-1 to TRBJ2-1; maybe TRBD1 (6 bases). Looked up from germline, CDR1 is SQVTM and CDR2 is ANQGSEA. The CDR3 contains 14 residues. V gave up 2 bases and J gave up 7 bases, with 15 bases separating them. CDR3: CSVESPGVMNEQFF. The CDR3 DNA is TGCAGCGTTGAATCCCCAGGGGTTATGAATGAGCAGTTCTTC.

The chain links TRBV28 to TRBJ2-2; no clear D gene. The CDR3 runs to 15 residues. Trimming removed 7 bases at V and 1 base at J, with 13 bases between. Per the germline V gene, CDR1 is MDHEN and CDR2 is SYDVKM. The CDR3 coding sequence is TGTGCCAGCACCCCACGGTTTTGGAACACCGGGGAGCTGTTTTTT. As protein: CASTPRFWNTGELFF.

J is TRBJ2-3 and V is TRBV7-2; D not certain. There are 12 residues in the CDR3. Deletions cut 8 bases from V and 2 bases from J, with 8 bases between. Germline CDR1 reads SGHTA; CDR2 reads FQGNSA. CDR3 protein: CASAENTDTQYF. The CDR3 region has the DNA TGTGCCAGCGCGGAAAACACAGATACGCAGTATTTT.

This clonotype was observed a handful of times. This rearrangement joins TRBV11-3 to TRBJ2-1, with TRBD2 matching 7 bases. Trimming at V came to 5 bases and at J to 9 bases, leaving 7 bases not matched to a gene. Germline V CDR1 and CDR2: SGHNT, YENEEA. The CDR3 extends over 13 amino acids. CDR3 coding DNA: TGTGCCAGCAGCAAAAGGACTAGTCTTGAGCAGTTCTTC. This gives the protein CASSKRTSLEQFF.

This clonotype was found a few times. This chain links TRBV7-9 with TRBJ2-7; 9 bases map to TRBD1. Per the germline V gene, CDR1 is SEHNR and CDR2 is FQNEAQ (reference sequence). V dropped 4 bases and J dropped 5; count of bases not matched to a gene: 6. The CDR3 is 14 residues long. The CDR3 reads CASSSDRGYDEQYF. The CDR3 coding sequence is TGTGCCAGCAGCTCAGACAGGGGGTACGACGAGCAGTACTTC.

This chain connects TRBV6-1 to TRBJ2-7, with D perhaps TRBD1 (5 bases). Germline lookup yields CDR1 MNHNS and CDR2 SASEGT. The CDR3 runs 15 residues. V was clipped by 4 bases and J by 5 bases, with 18 bases between them. CDR3 region: CASSGVDSLNHEQYF. In DNA, the CDR3 is TGTGCCAGCAGTGGGGTAGACAGTCTGAACCACGAGCAGTACTTC.

Regarding this clonotype: At one of its ends the junction is not consistent with the germline gene, which may arise from a read error. The V and J genes are TRBV24-1 and TRBJ2-2; D is uncertain. CDR3 length: 15 residues. CDR1 KGHDR and CDR2 SFDVKD come from the germline V gene. The CDR3: CATSGLRHPTGELFF. The CDR3 nucleotides are TGTGCCACCAGTGGTTTGAGACATCCGACCGGGGAGCTGTTTTTT.

This clonotype was found a few times. The chain has TRBV29-1 and TRBJ2-3; 9 bases are a match to TRBD2. The CDR3 extends over 15 amino acids. Trimming took 6 bases from V and 1 from J; bases not matched to a gene: 8. Per germline, CDR1 SQVTM and CDR2 ANQGSEA. The chain's CDR3 is CSVTGAGGRTDTQYF. In DNA, the CDR3 is TGCAGCGTGACGGGCGCGGGAGGGCGCACAGATACGCAGTATTTT.